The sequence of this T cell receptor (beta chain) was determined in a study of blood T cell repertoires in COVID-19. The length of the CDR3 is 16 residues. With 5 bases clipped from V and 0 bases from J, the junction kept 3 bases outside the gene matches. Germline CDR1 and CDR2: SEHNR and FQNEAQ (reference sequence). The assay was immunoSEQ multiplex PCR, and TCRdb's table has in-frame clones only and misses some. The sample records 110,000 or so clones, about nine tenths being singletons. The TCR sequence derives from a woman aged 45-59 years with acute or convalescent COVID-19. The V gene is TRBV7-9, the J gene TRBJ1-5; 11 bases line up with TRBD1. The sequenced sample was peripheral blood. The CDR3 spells CASSLGQGASNQPQHF. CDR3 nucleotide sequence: TGTGCCAGCAGCCTCGGACAGGGGGCTAGCAATCAGCCCCAGCATTTT. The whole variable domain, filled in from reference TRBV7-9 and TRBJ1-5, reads DTGVSQNPRHKITKRGQNVTFRCDPISEHNRLYWYRQTLGQGPEFLTYFQNEAQLEKSRLLSDRFSAERPKGSFSTLEIQRTEQGDSAMYLCASSLGQGASNQPQHFGDGTRLSIL.